Following are 13 T cell receptor beta chains from one sample sequenced in a study of identical twins. TCRdb analysed the 5' RACE reads with MiXCR anew, one entry per CDR3 protein. The sample includes about 790,000 distinct CDR3 sequences, around a sixth seen only once; the top ten take approximately 14%. Another study also made use of these data, one on T cells expressing NK-cell markers.

Sequenced: PBMCs. These receptors originate from a woman aged 18-29 years in good health.

This clonotype was detected only a few times. CDR3 amino acids: CAVLGLLEQYF. The CDR3 region has the DNA TGTGCCGTGCTGGGACTGCTTGAGCAGTACTTC. The rearrangement uses TRBV10-3 and TRBJ2-7; D might be TRBD2 (6 bases). Deletions cut 11 bases from V and 7 bases from J, with 15 bases between. The germline CDR1 and CDR2 sequences are ENHRY and SYGVKD. The CDR3 spans 11 residues.

This clonotype has at least ten counts. The rearrangement uses TRBV12-3 or TRBV12-4 and TRBJ2-7; D unresolved. Trimming shortened V by 9 bases and J by 6 bases, and 12 bases separated the two germline ends. The CDR3 is 11 amino acids. CDR3 nucleotide sequence: TGTGCCAGTGCTGAGTGGGGCGAGCAGTACTTC. Encoded protein: CASAEWGEQYF.

A few counts support this clonotype. The chain joins TRBV10-3 to TRBJ2-7, with a weak D call TRBD1 (5 bases). V was pared by 11 bases and J by 0 bases, with 23 bases between. Per the germline V gene, CDR1 is ENHRY and CDR2 is SYGVKD. The CDR3 has 16 amino acids. In DNA, the CDR3 is TGTGCCGTGTCCCCCGTGGAGACAGCAGCCTCCTACGAGCAGTACTTC. Translated: CAVSPVETAASYEQYF.

The chain couples TRBV10-3 to TRBJ2-5; D possibly corresponds to TRBD1 (6 bases). Germline CDR1 ENHRY, CDR2 SYGVKD. This CDR3 is built from 12 residues. V was pared by 0 bases and J by 9 bases, with 8 bases between. In DNA, the CDR3 is TGTGCCATCAGTGAGTCCGGACAGCCCCAGTACTTC. This sequence encodes CAISESGQPQYF.

This clonotype was found a few times. V and J are TRBV25-1 and TRBJ2-7, with a weak D call TRBD2 (5 bases). Trimming cost V 4 bases and J 2 bases, with 9 bases left between them. Germline lookup yields CDR1 MGHDK and CDR2 SYGVNS. This CDR3 contains 13 residues. Here the CDR3 DNA reads TGTGCCAGCAGTGTTTGGGAGACCTACGAGCAGTACTTC. Translated, it gives CASSVWETYEQYF.

Only a few counts were recorded for this clonotype. The chain recombines TRBV20-1 with TRBJ1-2; D remains unclear. V lost 3 bases and J 5 bases, leaving 13 bases between the germline ends. The CDR3 is made up of 13 amino acids. Germline lookup yields CDR1 DFQATT and CDR2 SNEGSKA (reference sequence). DNA of the CDR3: TGCAGTGCTAGTGGCGCGATCGTTTATGGCTACACCTTC. This encodes CSASGAIVYGYTF.

This clonotype showed up just once. The rearrangement uses TRBV7-3 and TRBJ2-1; no definite D call. This CDR3 comprises 15 residues. Germline assignment: CDR1 SGHTA and CDR2 FQGTGA. The germline V and J ends were trimmed by 3 bases and 0 bases, with 9 bases remaining between them. Here the CDR3 DNA reads TGTGCCAGCAGCTTCCTGTCGGACTCCTACAATGAGCAGTTCTTC. It encodes CASSFLSDSYNEQFF.

This clonotype was observed at least ten times. V and J are TRBV6-5 and TRBJ2-2; D perhaps matches TRBD1 (5 bases). V dropped 0 bases and J dropped 5 bases, with 7 bases sitting between them. The CDR3 is made up of 14 amino acids. Germline V gene lookup returns CDR1 MNHEY and CDR2 SVGAGI. The CDR3 DNA sequence: TGTGCCAGCAGTTACTCGAAGGGGACCGGGGAGCTGTTTTTT. It encodes CASSYSKGTGELFF.

The chain uses TRBV11-3 and TRBJ2-1; no firm D call. V lost 4 bases, J lost 7 bases, and 11 bases lay in between. CDR1 and CDR2 (germline): SGHNT, YENEEA. The CDR3 spans 13 residues. The DNA for the CDR3 is TGTGCCAGCAGCTCCTCCGTACGTAATGAGCAGTTCTTC. It encodes CASSSSVRNEQFF.

This clonotype was detected only a few times. V usage is TRBV12-3 or TRBV12-4 and J usage is TRBJ2-1; a weak D match, TRBD2 (6 bases). The V gene lost 8 bases and the J gene lost 3 bases, with 20 bases spanning the gap. The CDR3 consists of 16 residues. Here the CDR3 DNA reads TGTGCCAGCGCCGCCGGAGGGCTAGCGCTCTACAATGAGCAGTTCTTC. Amino acid sequence: CASAAGGLALYNEQFF.

The rearrangement uses TRBV20-1 and TRBJ2-3, with D unclear. V lost 6 bases, J lost 0 bases, and 7 bases lay in between. The germline CDR1 and CDR2 sequences are DFQATT and SNEGSKA (reference sequence). CDR3 length equals 12 residues. The CDR3: CSADLSTDTQYF. DNA of the CDR3: TGCAGTGCCGACCTAAGCACAGATACGCAGTATTTT.

This clonotype showed up just a few times. The chain uses TRBV12-3 or TRBV12-4 and TRBJ1-1; D uncertain. The CDR3 runs to 12 residues. V was cut by 6 bases and J by 3 bases, with 8 bases left in between. CDR3 nucleotides: TGTGCCAGCAGATATCAGGACACTGAAGCTTTCTTT. This encodes CASRYQDTEAFF.

V usage is TRBV29-1 and J usage is TRBJ2-4; unclear D gene. The CDR3 length is 12 residues. V gave up 6 bases and J gave up 6 bases, with 12 bases separating them. Germline values: CDR1 SQVTM, CDR2 ANQGSEA. CDR3 sequence reads: CSVSSSANIQYF. CDR3 DNA: TGCAGCGTATCCTCTTCGGCAAACATTCAGTACTTC.